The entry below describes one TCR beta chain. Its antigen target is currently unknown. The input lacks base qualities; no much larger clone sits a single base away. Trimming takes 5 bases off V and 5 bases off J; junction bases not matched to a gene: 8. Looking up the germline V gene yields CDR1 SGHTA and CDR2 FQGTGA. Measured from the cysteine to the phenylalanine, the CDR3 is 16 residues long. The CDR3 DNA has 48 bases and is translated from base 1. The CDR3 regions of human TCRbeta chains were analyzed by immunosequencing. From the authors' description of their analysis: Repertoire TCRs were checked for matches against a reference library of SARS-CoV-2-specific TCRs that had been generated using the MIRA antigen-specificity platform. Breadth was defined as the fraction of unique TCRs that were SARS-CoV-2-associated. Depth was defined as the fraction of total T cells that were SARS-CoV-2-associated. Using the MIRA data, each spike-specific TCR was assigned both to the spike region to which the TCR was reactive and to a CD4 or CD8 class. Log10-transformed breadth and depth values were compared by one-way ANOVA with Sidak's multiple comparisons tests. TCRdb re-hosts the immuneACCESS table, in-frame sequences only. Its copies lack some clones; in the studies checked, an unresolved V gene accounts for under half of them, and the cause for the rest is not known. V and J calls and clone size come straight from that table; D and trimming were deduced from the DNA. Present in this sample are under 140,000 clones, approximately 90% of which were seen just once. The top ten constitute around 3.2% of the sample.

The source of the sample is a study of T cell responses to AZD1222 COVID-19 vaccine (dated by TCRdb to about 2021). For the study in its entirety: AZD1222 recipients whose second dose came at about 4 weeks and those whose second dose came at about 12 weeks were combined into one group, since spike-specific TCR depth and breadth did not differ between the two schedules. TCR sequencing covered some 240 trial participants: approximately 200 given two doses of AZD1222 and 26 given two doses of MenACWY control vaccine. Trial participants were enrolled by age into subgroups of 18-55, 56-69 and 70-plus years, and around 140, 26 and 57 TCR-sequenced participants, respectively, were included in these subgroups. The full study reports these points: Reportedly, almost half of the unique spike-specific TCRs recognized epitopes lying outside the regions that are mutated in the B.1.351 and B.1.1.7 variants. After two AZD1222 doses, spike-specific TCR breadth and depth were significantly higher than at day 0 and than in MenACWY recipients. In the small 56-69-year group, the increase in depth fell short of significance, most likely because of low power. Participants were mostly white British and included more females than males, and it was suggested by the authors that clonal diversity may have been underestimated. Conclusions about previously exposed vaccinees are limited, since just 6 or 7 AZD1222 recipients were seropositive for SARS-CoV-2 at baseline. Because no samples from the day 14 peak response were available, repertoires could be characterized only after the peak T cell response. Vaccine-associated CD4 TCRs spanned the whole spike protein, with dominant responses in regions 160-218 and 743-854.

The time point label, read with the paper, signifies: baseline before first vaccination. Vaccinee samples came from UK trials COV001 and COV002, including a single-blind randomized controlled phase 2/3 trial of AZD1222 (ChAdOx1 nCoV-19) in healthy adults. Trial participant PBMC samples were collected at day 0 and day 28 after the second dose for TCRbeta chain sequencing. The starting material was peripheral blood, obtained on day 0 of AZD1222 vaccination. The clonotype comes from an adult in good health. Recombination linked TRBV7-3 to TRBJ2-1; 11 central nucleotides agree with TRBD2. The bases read TGTGCCAGCAGCGAAACTAGCGGGAGTCCCCACAATGAGCAGTTCTTC. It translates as CASSETSGSPHNEQFF.